The sequence of this T cell receptor beta chain was determined in a study of blood T cells in healthy people across ages. About the study: Using template switching, researchers captured about one barcoded beta molecule for each two T cells.

The CDR3 contains 17 residues. V was clipped by 2 bases and J by 4 bases; unmatched bases: 8. Germline V gene data show CDR1 as MNHEY and CDR2 as SMNVEV (reference sequence). Whenever a sample was processed, at least 6.5 million PBMCs were isolated. About this clonotype: Its specificity is not known.

Overall study findings and caveats: CMV status of donors was unknown, possibly confounding expanded clonotype changes. Observed TCR beta diversity per million T cells went down as age went up. This fall followed a roughly linear course with age.

Next came a second PCR, run for about 6 to 12 cycles, which used a sample-barcoded 5' primer along with a J-beta primer mix. One entry per CDR3 protein, called by TCRdb with MiXCR from the 5' RACE reads. This table holds hundreds of thousands of distinct CDR3 sequences, 44% found once. V usage is TRBV27 and J usage is TRBJ2-6, with 7 bases that match TRBD1. The sample consisted of blood. This receptor was identified in a man aged 55 to 70 in good health. CDR3 amino acids: CASSLVPTGSGANVLTF. DNA of the CDR3: TGTGCCAGCAGTTTAGTCCCGACAGGGTCCGGGGCCAACGTCCTGACTTTC.